The 22 T cell receptor beta chains below come from one sample, sequenced in a study of shared clonotypes between healthy human individuals. TCRdb keeps only in-frame clones here, not all; method: immunoSEQ multiplex PCR. The data contain more than 1,200,000 clones, approximately 98.5% of them singletons. Sequences were obtained from naive CD4+ T cells sorted from blood. The subset was: CD45RA+ positively selected. These receptors were collected from a man younger than 40 in good health.

This chain connects TRBV12-5 to TRBJ2-7; 9 positions agree with TRBD2. Germline-derived CDR1 and CDR2 are LGHNT and FRNRAP. The CDR3 runs 15 residues. V was clipped by 7 bases and J by 2 bases; unmatched bases: 9. The CDR3 DNA reads as TGTGCTAGTGCGCGGGGGGGAGTTCACCCCTACGAGCAGTACTTC. This translates into CASARGGVHPYEQYF.

V is TRBV25-1 and J is TRBJ2-5, with a possible D match to TRBD2 (7 bases). Trimming cost V 4 bases and J 5 bases, with 23 bases left between them. The CDR3 extends over 17 amino acids. Germline CDR1 is MGHDK and CDR2 is SYGVNS. In DNA, the CDR3 is TGTGCCAGCAGTGGGGGGGGCCAGAGTCCTATCTGGGAGACCCAGTACTTC. Translated: CASSGGGQSPIWETQYF.

The chain uses TRBV29-1 and TRBJ2-1, with TRBD2 identical over 8 bases. Trimming took 0 bases from V and 6 from J; bases not matched to a gene: 10. CDR3 length equals 16 residues. Germline V gene sequence: CDR1 SQVTM, CDR2 ANQGSEA. The CDR3 loop reads CSVEERRSGSSNEQFF. The CDR3 DNA sequence: TGCAGCGTTGAAGAGCGTAGGAGCGGGAGCAGCAATGAGCAGTTCTTC.

V is TRBV5-4 and J is TRBJ2-3; D might be TRBD1 or TRBD2, each matching 5 bases. The V end was cut by 2 bases, the J end by 4 bases, with 14 bases between. Per the germline V gene, CDR1 is SGHNT and CDR2 is YYREEE (reference sequence). The CDR3 contains 15 residues. Here the CDR3 DNA reads TGTGCCAGCAGCTTAGCTGGCAGAGGGGCAGATACGCAGTATTTT. It translates to CASSLAGRGADTQYF. Combining the CDR3 with reference TRBV5-4 and TRBJ2-3 gives the whole variable domain ETGVTQSPTHLIKTRGQQVTLRCSSQSGHNTVSWYQQALGQGPQFIFQYYREEENGRGNFPPRFSGLQFPNYSSELNVNALELDDSALYLCASSLAGRGADTQYFGPGTRLTVL.

This chain uses TRBV11-3 with TRBJ2-2, with 7 positions matching TRBD1. The CDR3 is made up of 15 amino acids. J lost 1 base, V lost 3 bases, and 2 bases had no gene match. CDR1 and CDR2 (germline): SGHNT, YENEEA. CDR3 in amino acids: CASSFQGVNTGELFF. CDR3 coding DNA: TGTGCCAGCAGCTTTCAGGGGGTGAACACCGGGGAGCTGTTTTTT.

The chain joins TRBV4-3 to TRBJ2-1; no definite D call. CDR1 and CDR2 from the germline V gene are LGHNA and YSLEER. Trimming removed 1 base at V and 2 bases at J, with 9 bases between. The length of the CDR3 is 15 residues. As DNA, the CDR3 is TGCGCCAGCAGCCAAGGCAGTAGGACCTACAATGAGCAGTTCTTC. Translating it yields CASSQGSRTYNEQFF.

V usage is TRBV23-1 and J usage is TRBJ2-1; 9 bases fit TRBD2. TRBV23-1 is an open reading frame, and its role is uncertain. CDR3 length equals 19 residues. Losses at the gene ends were 4 bases for V and 4 bases for J; bases not matched to a gene: 17. For the CDR3, the DNA is TGCGCCAGCAGTCCGGCGGGAGGGCCTTGGGGCAGGGGGTACAATGAGCAGTTCTTC. Amino acid sequence: CASSPAGGPWGRGYNEQFF.

V gene TRBV11-3 combines with J gene TRBJ2-7; D gene uncertain. Germline CDR1 reads SGHNT; CDR2 reads YENEEA. V lost 3 bases, J lost 7 bases, and 13 bases lay in between. The CDR3 length is 13 residues. The CDR3 here is CASSLMPTSEQYF. CDR3 DNA sequence: TGTGCCAGCAGCTTGATGCCTACCTCTGAGCAGTACTTC.

This sequence joins TRBV15 and TRBJ2-7, with D unresolved. Trimming removed 1 base from V and 6 bases from J, with 10 bases in between. The CDR3 consists of 13 residues. Germline CDR1 LNHNV, CDR2 YYDKDF (reference sequence). CDR3 sequence (DNA): TGTGCCACCAGCAGAGGACGGCACCTCGAGCAGTACTTC. This gives the protein CATSRGRHLEQYF.

On this clone: The sample has other DNA sequences that encode this CDR3 too. The chain links TRBV5-1 to TRBJ1-5; D is unclear. This CDR3 spans 13 amino acids. V was clipped by 1 base and J by 0 bases, with 2 bases between them. Germline loops: CDR1 SGHRS, CDR2 YFSETQ. CDR3 in DNA: TGCGCCAGCAGCTTGAATAGCAATCAGCCCCAGCATTTT. Translating gives CASSLNSNQPQHF.

The CDR3 region is CASSWTSGNYEQYF. Here the CDR3 DNA reads TGTGCCAGCAGTTGGACTAGCGGAAACTACGAGCAGTACTTC. The rearrangement uses TRBV27 and TRBJ2-7; 10 bases are a match to TRBD2. Per the germline V gene, CDR1 is MNHEY and CDR2 is SMNVEV (reference sequence). There are 14 residues in the CDR3. V trimming: 4 bases; J trimming: 3 bases; junction bases outside the gene matches: 3.

The chain has TRBV7-9 and TRBJ1-1; no firm D call. The CDR3 has 12 residues. V dropped 8 bases and J dropped 0 bases, with 7 bases sitting between them. Germline CDR1 reads SEHNR; CDR2 reads FQNEAQ (reference sequence). The CDR3 DNA is TGTGCCAGCGGTCGCCTGAACACTGAAGCTTTCTTT. Encoded protein: CASGRLNTEAFF.

The chain uses TRBV14 and TRBJ2-7; the D is unclear. CDR1 and CDR2 from the germline V gene are SGHDN and FVKESK. The CDR3 runs to 12 residues. Trimming took 1 base from V and 6 from J, leaving 7 bases between them. The CDR3 coding sequence is TGTGCCAGCAGCCAAGCAGCTACCGAGCAGTACTTC. It codes for CASSQAATEQYF.

The chain is built from TRBV4-2 and TRBJ2-5, with a weak D call TRBD2 (5 bases). The CDR3 has 15 residues. Germline V gives CDR1 LGHNA, CDR2 YNFKEQ. Trimming took off 4 bases at V and 4 bases at J, with 16 bases between the two ends. The CDR3 DNA sequence: TGTGCCAGCAGCCTGACCTTTGGGGAGCCAGAGACCCAGTACTTC. This translates into CASSLTFGEPETQYF.

This chain links TRBV6-5 with TRBJ2-7; 7 positions agree with TRBD2. Trimming at V came to 0 bases and at J to 3 bases, leaving 8 bases not matched to a gene. The CDR3 has 16 residues. In germline, CDR1 is MNHEY, CDR2 SVGAGI. The CDR3 spells CASSYSMFGGSYEQYF. The CDR3 DNA reads as TGTGCCAGCAGTTACTCGATGTTTGGCGGGAGCTACGAGCAGTACTTC.

This sequence joins TRBV10-3 and TRBJ2-1, with a possible D match to TRBD1 (5 bases). Trimming took off 5 bases at V and 9 bases at J, with 17 bases between the two ends. The length of the CDR3 is 14 residues. CDR1 and CDR2 from the germline V gene are ENHRY and SYGVKD. The CDR3 nucleotides are TGTGCCATCAGTAAGGGCAAGGGGCTACCTGAGCAGTTCTTC. Translating gives CAISKGKGLPEQFF.

The genes are TRBV10-3 and TRBJ2-5, with a weak D call TRBD2 (6 bases). The CDR3 totals 14 residues. CDR1 ENHRY and CDR2 SYGVKD come from the germline V gene. V lost 10 bases, J lost 2 bases, and 17 bases lay in between. CDR3 sequence (DNA): TGTGCCACCTCCTCCGGTGCGGGGCAAGAGACCCAGTACTTC. Its translation: CATSSGAGQETQYF.

This CDR3 is CASSPRQGAYEQYF. CDR3 sequence (DNA): TGCGCCAGCAGCCCCCGACAGGGGGCCTACGAGCAGTACTTC. The chain uses TRBV4-1 and TRBJ2-7; 9 bases map to TRBD1. Germline V gene data show CDR1 as MGHRA and CDR2 as YSYEKL. There are 14 residues in the CDR3. J lost 2 bases, V lost 4 bases, and 3 bases had no gene match.

In this sample, this clone turned up once. The CDR3 loop is CASSPLVGSYGYTF. Here the CDR3 DNA reads TGTGCCAGCAGCCCTCTGGTGGGGTCCTATGGCTACACCTTC. This chain links TRBV7-9 with TRBJ1-2; D is unresolved. V dropped 5 bases and J dropped 4 bases, with 14 bases sitting between them. Germline V gives CDR1 SEHNR, CDR2 FQNEAQ (reference sequence). The CDR3 contains 14 residues.

The V gene is TRBV28, the J gene TRBJ1-1; a weak D match, TRBD1 (5 bases). The CDR3 sequence is 15 residues long. Germline CDR1 is MDHEN and CDR2 is SYDVKM. V lost 8 bases and J lost 0, with 16 bases in between. CDR3 sequence reads: CASEQAPFMNTEAFF. In DNA, the CDR3 is TGTGCCAGCGAACAGGCACCCTTTATGAACACTGAAGCTTTCTTT.

The DNA of the CDR3 is TGCGCCAGCAGCCAATCTTTAGCAGGGGATACGCAGTATTTT. Translated: CASSQSLAGDTQYF. The chain links TRBV4-3 to TRBJ2-3, with D tentatively TRBD1 (5 bases). The V gene's germline CDR1 is LGHNA and CDR2 YSLEER. The CDR3 runs 14 residues. V gave up 2 bases and J gave up 6 bases, with 12 bases separating them.

To note about this clone: Other DNA sequences in this specimen translate into the identical CDR3. The chain combines TRBV5-1 with TRBJ2-2; weak D call: TRBD2 (6 bases). Germline loops: CDR1 SGHRS, CDR2 YFSETQ. V was clipped by 2 bases and J by 2 bases, with 10 bases between them. The CDR3 spans 15 residues. CDR3 sequence reads: CASSLPGANTGELFF. CDR3 DNA: TGCGCCAGCAGCTTACCGGGAGCCAACACCGGGGAGCTGTTTTTT. The full variable domain, in which reference TRBV5-1 and TRBJ2-2 provide the parts outside the CDR3, is KAGVTQTPRYLIKTRGQQVTLSCSPISGHRSVSWYQQTPGQGLQFLFEYFSETQRNKGNFPGRFSGRQFSNSRSEMNVSTLELGDSALYLCASSLPGANTGELFFGEGSRLTVL.